The 14 T cell receptor beta chains below come from one sample, sequenced in a study of T cell responses to AZD1222 COVID-19 vaccine. Profiling relied on immunoSEQ multiplex PCR, and the TCRdb table lists in-frame clones only, not all of them. The sample gives fewer than 130,000 clones, over 85% of which show up once; 2.5% is in the top ten. The sequenced sample was peripheral blood, obtained 28 days after the second AZD1222 dose. The receptor source for this set is an adult who received the AZD1222 COVID-19 vaccine.

The chain links TRBV4-3 to TRBJ2-5, with no clear D. Trimming took off 0 bases at V and 4 bases at J, with 12 bases between the two ends. Germline V CDR1 and CDR2: LGHNA, YSLEER. This CDR3 has 15 residues. DNA for the CDR3: TGCGCCAGCAGCCAAGAGAGCCTCTCGGGAGAGACCCAGTACTTC. It specifies CASSQESLSGETQYF.

The V and J genes are TRBV3-1 (or the pseudogene TRBV3-2) and TRBJ1-5; 8 positions match TRBD1. Germline V gene data show CDR1 as LGHDT and CDR2 as YNNKEL (reference sequence). V shed 0 bases, J shed 5 bases, and the junction held 3 bases outside the gene matches. The CDR3 loop spans 15 amino acids. CDR3 sequence reads: CASSQESGGHQPQHF. CDR3 sequence (DNA): TGTGCCAGCAGCCAAGAATCAGGGGGCCATCAGCCCCAGCATTTT.

The chain is built from TRBV19 and TRBJ1-5; 9 bases agree with TRBD1. Germline CDR1 reads LNHDA; CDR2 reads SQIVND (reference sequence). This CDR3 is 16 amino acids long. The V and J ends lost 5 bases and 4 bases, in that order; junction bases with no gene match: 9. The CDR3 loop reads CASSSLTGTGNQPQHF. Here the CDR3 DNA reads TGTGCCAGTAGTTCGCTAACCGGGACAGGGAATCAGCCCCAGCATTTT.

This chain connects TRBV6-5 to TRBJ1-1; D gene unclear. Trimming removed 7 bases at V and 5 bases at J, with 14 bases between. Germline V CDR1 and CDR2: MNHEY, SVGAGI. There are 13 residues in the CDR3. This CDR3 is CASNNPSWTEAFF. The CDR3 DNA sequence: TGTGCCAGCAACAACCCCTCATGGACTGAAGCTTTCTTT.

The chain joins TRBV19 to TRBJ1-6; D might be TRBD1 (5 bases). The CDR3 extends over 15 amino acids. Per germline, CDR1 LNHDA and CDR2 SQIVND (reference sequence). The germline V and J ends were trimmed by 7 bases and 9 bases, with 19 bases remaining between them. The CDR3 spells CASNPGTLLSSPLHF. The CDR3 bases are TGTGCCAGTAATCCCGGGACCCTACTTTCTTCACCCCTCCACTTT. Together with reference TRBV19 and TRBJ1-6, the CDR3 gives the full variable domain: DGGITQSPKYLFRKEGQNVTLSCEQNLNHDAMYWYRQDPGQGLRLIYYSQIVNDFQKGDIAEGYSVSREKKESFPLTVTSAQKNPTAFYLCASNPGTLLSSPLHFGNGTRLTVT.

The chain carries TRBV24-1 and TRBJ2-7; possibly TRBD1 or TRBD2 for D (6 bases each). V lost 9 bases to trimming and J lost 4 bases, with 12 bases between them. Germline assignment: CDR1 KGHDR and CDR2 SFDVKD. There are 12 residues in the CDR3. The DNA for the CDR3 is TGTGCCACCGGGGGGCCGGGGTACGAGCAGTACTTC. Its translation: CATGGPGYEQYF.

The chain combines TRBV28 with TRBJ1-1; 10 nucleotides align to TRBD1. This CDR3 contains 15 residues. V lost 6 bases to trimming and J lost 3 bases; unmatched junction nucleotides: 7. Germline V gene data show CDR1 as MDHEN and CDR2 as SYDVKM. CDR3 DNA: TGTGCCAGCAGACCGGCGGGACAGGGGTACACTGAAGCTTTCTTT. It specifies CASRPAGQGYTEAFF.

The chain joins TRBV25-1 to TRBJ1-1; possible D gene TRBD1, 6 bases. CDR1 is MGHDK, CDR2 SYGVNS, per germline. V lost 4 bases and J 4 bases, leaving 13 bases between the germline ends. The CDR3 length is 14 residues. The CDR3 nucleotides read TGTGCCAGCAGTGCCCTACAGGGCTCCACTGAAGCTTTCTTT. It encodes CASSALQGSTEAFF.

V usage is TRBV19 and J usage is TRBJ1-5; 7 bases map to TRBD1. The CDR3 has 16 residues. Germline V gives CDR1 LNHDA, CDR2 SQIVND (reference sequence). V dropped 6 bases and J dropped 2; count of bases not matched to a gene: 10. The CDR3 here is CASSQDRAIRNQPQHF. The CDR3 DNA sequence: TGTGCCAGTAGCCAAGACAGGGCAATACGCAATCAGCCCCAGCATTTT.

J is TRBJ2-7 and V is TRBV28; no reliable D call. The CDR3 spans 12 residues. Germline lookup yields CDR1 MDHEN and CDR2 SYDVKM. The V and J ends lost 2 bases and 2 bases respectively, with 4 bases between them. The CDR3 coding sequence is TGTGCCAGCAGTTTAGTACCCTACGAGCAGTACTTC. Its translation: CASSLVPYEQYF. Drawing the rest from reference TRBV28 and TRBJ2-7, the complete variable domain is DVKVTQSSRYLVKRTGEKVFLECVQDMDHENMFWYRQDPGLGLRLIYFSYDVKMKEKGDIPEGYSVSREKKERFSLILESASTNQTSMYLCASSLVPYEQYFGPGTRLTVT.

The rearrangement links TRBV30 to TRBJ1-2; the D is unclear. CDR3 size: 14 residues. The germline gives CDR1 GTSNPN, CDR2 SVGIG (reference sequence). The V gene lost 4 bases and the J gene lost 3 bases, with 15 bases spanning the gap. CDR3 in amino acids: CAWIKQPEYYGYTF. The CDR3 DNA reads TGTGCCTGGATCAAACAGCCCGAGTACTATGGCTACACCTTC.

This chain links TRBV10-3 with TRBJ2-2; 8 bases fit TRBD1. Germline V gene lookup returns CDR1 ENHRY and CDR2 SYGVKD. Losses at the gene ends were 0 bases for V and 6 bases for J; bases not matched to a gene: 6. CDR3 length equals 16 residues. The CDR3 sequence: CAISESPGGTAGELFF. DNA of the CDR3: TGTGCCATCAGTGAGTCGCCAGGGGGCACGGCCGGGGAGCTGTTTTTT.

The chain carries TRBV6-5 and TRBJ1-1, with D tentatively TRBD1 (5 bases). This CDR3 comprises 13 residues. Trimming left V 3 bases short and J 4 bases short, with 9 bases between. CDR1 and CDR2 (germline): MNHEY, SVGAGI. CDR3 sequence reads: CASSYRRGTEAFF. CDR3 bases: TGTGCCAGCAGTTATCGTAGGGGCACTGAAGCTTTCTTT.

The chain has TRBV6-2 or TRBV6-3 and TRBJ2-2; the D gene is possibly TRBD1 (6 bases). V dropped 6 bases and J dropped 1 base, with 24 bases sitting between them. CDR1 and CDR2 (germline): MNHEY, SVGEGT. The CDR3 runs to 19 residues. CDR3 sequence (DNA): TGTGCCAGCAGCCCAGGTCTTTGGCTGGGGGCCCAGAACACCGGGGAGCTGTTTTTT. Translated: CASSPGLWLGAQNTGELFF.